Below, 23 T cell receptor beta chains from the same sample are listed, as sequenced in a study of T cell responses to AZD1222 COVID-19 vaccine. Measured with immunoSEQ multiplex PCR; TCRdb has only the in-frame clones, and not every one. The table has roughly 110,000 clones, less than 95% seen once. The sample here was peripheral blood, taken 28 days after the second AZD1222 dose. The receptors were gathered from an adult who received the AZD1222 COVID-19 vaccine.

In this sample, this clone turned up a few times. The V and J genes are TRBV4-3 and TRBJ1-3; TRBD1 aligns across 8 bases. V trimming: 0 bases; J trimming: 2 bases; junction bases outside the gene matches: 0. CDR3 length: 15 residues. CDR1 LGHNA and CDR2 YSLEER come from the germline V gene. The CDR3 nucleotides read TGCGCCAGCAGCCAAGACAGGGGGCCTGGAAACACCATATATTTT. Residues: CASSQDRGPGNTIYF.

This sequence joins TRBV7-6 and TRBJ1-6, with D possibly being TRBD1 (6 bases). CDR1 is SGHVS, CDR2 FNYEAQ, per germline. The CDR3 consists of 15 residues. The germline V and J ends were trimmed by 5 bases and 7 bases, with 15 bases remaining between them. CDR3 region: CASSPRGPGNSPLHF. The DNA of the CDR3 is TGTGCCAGCAGCCCTCGGGGGCCGGGAAATTCACCCCTCCACTTT.

Regarding this clone: Other DNA sequences of this sample code for an identical CDR3. V gene TRBV18 combines with J gene TRBJ2-2, with D possibly TRBD1 on 5 matching bases. Germline CDR1 and CDR2: KGHSH and LQKENI. V dropped 3 bases and J dropped 1 base, with 9 bases sitting between them. The CDR3 is 15 residues long. The CDR3 nucleotides are TGTGCCAGCTCACCTGGGCAGGGGAACACCGGGGAGCTGTTTTTT. Its translation: CASSPGQGNTGELFF.

In DNA, the CDR3 is TGTGCCAGCAGCGCTTCCGGGACCCCCGTCGGGGCCCAGCATTTT. This encodes CASSASGTPVGAQHF. The chain uses TRBV2 and TRBJ1-5; D is possibly TRBD1 (5 bases). There are 15 residues in the CDR3. The germline gives CDR1 SNHLY, CDR2 FYNNEI. The V end lost 6 bases, the J end lost 11 bases, and 23 bases lay between the germline ends.

The chain has TRBV5-5 and TRBJ1-2; D remains ambiguous. Germline V lookup: CDR1 SGHKS, CDR2 YYEKEE (reference sequence). Trimming took 0 bases from V and 8 from J, leaving 11 bases between them. The CDR3 runs to 13 residues. The CDR3 is CASSLDPNPGYTF. The CDR3 DNA follows: TGTGCCAGCAGCTTGGATCCCAACCCCGGCTACACCTTC.

The J gene is TRBJ2-5, the V gene TRBV3-1 (or the pseudogene TRBV3-2); tentative D call: TRBD2 (6 bases). This CDR3 has 14 residues. V was pared by 6 bases and J by 5 bases, with 16 bases between. The germline V gene has CDR1 LGHDT and CDR2 YNNKEL (reference sequence). The DNA of the CDR3 is TGTGCCAGCAGTCCCTCGGGGGTCGGGGAGACCCAGTACTTC. It codes for CASSPSGVGETQYF.

The chain has TRBV4-3 and TRBJ2-3, with D possibly TRBD2 on 7 matching bases. Trimming removed 1 base at V and 4 bases at J, with 12 bases between. CDR1 LGHNA and CDR2 YSLEER come from the germline V gene. This CDR3 comprises 15 residues. CDR3 DNA: TGCGCCAGCAGCCAAGGAGGGGGGGGCCCAGATACGCAGTATTTT. Its translation is CASSQGGGGPDTQYF.

The chain is built from TRBV4-1 and TRBJ2-1; D is perhaps TRBD2 (5 bases). This CDR3 has 18 amino acids. Trimming took off 3 bases at V and 4 bases at J, with 22 bases between the two ends. Germline loops: CDR1 MGHRA, CDR2 YSYEKL. The CDR3 DNA reads TGCGCCAGCAGCCACATTCTTCGTGGGAGCGGCATTTACAATGAGCAGTTCTTC. The encoded protein is CASSHILRGSGIYNEQFF.

The sample holds a few counts of this clone. The genes are TRBV4-1 and TRBJ1-3; D not certain. The CDR3 totals 15 residues. Deletions cut 0 bases from V and 3 bases from J, with 9 bases between. In germline, CDR1 is MGHRA, CDR2 YSYEKL. In DNA form, the CDR3 reads TGCGCCAGCAGCCAAGATCTTGGGCATGGAAACACCATATATTTT. It translates to CASSQDLGHGNTIYF.

This clone was seen just once. The rearrangement uses TRBV5-1 and TRBJ2-3, with unresolved D. Per germline, CDR1 SGHRS and CDR2 YFSETQ. This CDR3 is 11 amino acids long. Trimming pared 4 bases from V and 0 bases from J, leaving 0 bases between. CDR3: CASSSTDTQYF. The CDR3 DNA reads TGCGCCAGCAGCAGCACAGATACGCAGTATTTT.

The chain couples TRBV7-2 to TRBJ1-5; 9 positions match TRBD1. The length of the CDR3 is 15 residues. The V gene's germline CDR1 is SGHTA and CDR2 FQGNSA. V was pared by 1 base and J by 9 bases, with 7 bases of the junction left unmatched. CDR3 in DNA: TGTGCCAGCAGCTTAGGCACAGGGGGCGGGTGGCCCCAGCATTTT. Encoded protein: CASSLGTGGGWPQHF.

The chain combines TRBV9 with TRBJ2-2; 10 bases match TRBD1. CDR3 length: 16 residues. J was trimmed by 7 bases and V by 5 bases; bases with no gene match: 11. Germline V gives CDR1 SGDLS, CDR2 YYNGEE. CDR3 sequence (DNA): TGTGCCAGCAGTACTAGGGGACAGGGGATTGGCGGGGAGCTGTTTTTT. Translation gives CASSTRGQGIGGELFF.

This chain joins TRBV9 and TRBJ2-5, with TRBD1 matching 8 bases. Per germline, CDR1 SGDLS and CDR2 YYNGEE. V was clipped by 6 bases and J by 4 bases; unmatched bases: 11. This CDR3 is built from 15 residues. The CDR3 protein is CASTRLQGAGETQYF. In DNA form, the CDR3 reads TGTGCCAGCACAAGACTCCAGGGGGCAGGAGAGACCCAGTACTTC.

This clone was picked up a small number of times. The V gene is TRBV7-9, the J gene TRBJ1-5, with no clear D. This CDR3 has 16 residues. V lost 5 bases and J 2 bases, leaving 16 bases between the germline ends. From germline, CDR1 is SEHNR and CDR2 FQNEAQ (reference sequence). As DNA, the CDR3 is TGTGCCAGCAGCCAATCCCGAGGTTCTGGCAATCAGCCCCAGCATTTT. Protein sequence: CASSQSRGSGNQPQHF. The complete variable domain, with remaining parts taken from reference TRBV7-9 and TRBJ1-5, reads DTGVSQNPRHKITKRGQNVTFRCDPISEHNRLYWYRQTLGQGPEFLTYFQNEAQLEKSRLLSDRFSAERPKGSFSTLEIQRTEQGDSAMYLCASSQSRGSGNQPQHFGDGTRLSIL.

This chain connects TRBV2 to TRBJ1-5, with D tentatively TRBD1 (5 bases). Germline CDR1 and CDR2: SNHLY and FYNNEI. The length of the CDR3 is 15 residues. With 4 bases removed from V and 6 bases from J, the gap between germline ends came to 16 bases. The DNA of the CDR3 is TGTGCCAGCAGTGGAGGCCCTGGGGGGTTTCAGCCCCAGCATTTT. It translates to CASSGGPGGFQPQHF.

This chain connects TRBV3-1 (or the pseudogene TRBV3-2) to TRBJ1-5; TRBD1 is a possible D gene (5 bases). This CDR3 contains 14 residues. In germline, CDR1 is LGHDT, CDR2 YNNKEL (reference sequence). V dropped 1 base and J dropped 6 bases, with 10 bases sitting between them. The CDR3 DNA follows: TGTGCCAGCAGCCAAGGGGGACGGGGTCAGCCCCAGCATTTT. Translated: CASSQGGRGQPQHF.

CDR3 loop: CASSISGGSWEKLFF. CDR3 DNA sequence: TGTGCCAGTAGTATATCCGGGGGAAGTTGGGAAAAACTGTTTTTT. J is TRBJ1-4 and V is TRBV19, with a possible D match to TRBD1 (5 bases). The V gene's germline CDR1 is LNHDA and CDR2 SQIVND (reference sequence). CDR3 length: 15 amino acids. V was pared by 2 bases and J by 8 bases, with 15 bases between.

The V call is TRBV19, the J call TRBJ1-1, with a tentative D call TRBD1 (6 bases). The CDR3 is 14 residues long. Germline CDR1 is LNHDA and CDR2 is SQIVND (reference sequence). Trimming cost V 11 bases and J 1 base, with 17 bases left between them. In nucleotides, the CDR3 is TGTGCCGCCCGCCGGGAGGGGGGGAACACTGAAGCTTTCTTT. Its protein product is CAARREGGNTEAFF.

The chain employs TRBV5-8 and TRBJ1-6, with 11 bases identical to TRBD1. Per germline, CDR1 SGHTS and CDR2 YDEGEE. The CDR3 loop spans 15 amino acids. V dropped 3 bases and J dropped 6; count of bases not matched to a gene: 2. CDR3 in DNA: TGTGCCAGCAGCTGGGGGACAGGGGGTAATTCACCCCTCCACTTT. Residues: CASSWGTGGNSPLHF.

This chain connects TRBV7-2 to TRBJ1-2; the D is unclear. Germline V gene lookup returns CDR1 SGHTA and CDR2 FQGNSA. This CDR3 has 12 amino acids. Trimming removed 1 base from V and 6 bases from J, with 6 bases in between. CDR3 sequence (DNA): TGTGCCAGCAGCTTAGGGTGGGATGGCTACACCTTC. Translation: CASSLGWDGYTF.

The chain is built from TRBV29-1 and TRBJ2-7, with TRBD2 matching 7 bases. Germline loops: CDR1 SQVTM, CDR2 ANQGSEA. V trimming: 7 bases; J trimming: 6 bases; junction bases outside the gene matches: 9. The CDR3 has 12 amino acids. CDR3: CSAWGGGTEQYF. The CDR3 DNA reads as TGCAGCGCCTGGGGGGGAGGGACCGAGCAGTACTTC.

The chain has TRBV19 and TRBJ2-1; 9 bases match TRBD1. CDR1 is LNHDA and CDR2 is SQIVND in the germline V gene (reference sequence). CDR3 length equals 14 residues. J lost 7 bases, V lost 8 bases, and 9 bases had no gene match. The CDR3 here is CASGDRVTFNEQFF. The CDR3 coding sequence is TGTGCCAGTGGGGACAGGGTTACGTTTAATGAGCAGTTCTTC.

The J gene is TRBJ2-5, the V gene TRBV9; either TRBD1 or TRBD2 may supply D (5 bases each). Germline V gene data show CDR1 as SGDLS and CDR2 as YYNGEE. The ends were cut back, 4 bases at V and 5 bases at J, with 12 bases in the middle. CDR3 length equals 13 residues. The CDR3 coding sequence is TGTGCCAGCAGCCCGGGGCCCTGGGAGACCCAGTACTTC. It encodes CASSPGPWETQYF.